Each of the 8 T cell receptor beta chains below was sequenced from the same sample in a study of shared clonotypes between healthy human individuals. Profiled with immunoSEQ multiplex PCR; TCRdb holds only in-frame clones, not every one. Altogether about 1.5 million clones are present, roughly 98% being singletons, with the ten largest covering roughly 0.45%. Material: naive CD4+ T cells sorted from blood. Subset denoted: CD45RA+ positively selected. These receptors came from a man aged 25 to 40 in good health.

The CDR3: CASGRGLAPDTQYF. The CDR3 nucleotides are TGTGCCAGCGGACGTGGACTAGCGCCAGATACGCAGTATTTT. The chain joins TRBV7-8 to TRBJ2-3; 9 nucleotides line up with TRBD2. V lost 8 bases to trimming and J lost 4 bases; unmatched junction nucleotides: 7. The CDR3 is 14 residues long. CDR1 is SGHVS and CDR2 is FQNEAQ in the germline V gene.

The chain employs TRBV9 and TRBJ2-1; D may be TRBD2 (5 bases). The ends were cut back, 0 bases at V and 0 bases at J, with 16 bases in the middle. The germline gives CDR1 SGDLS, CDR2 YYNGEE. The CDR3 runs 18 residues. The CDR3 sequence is CASSVEAGGPSSYNEQFF. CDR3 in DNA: TGTGCCAGCAGCGTAGAGGCGGGCGGCCCGAGCTCCTACAATGAGCAGTTCTTC. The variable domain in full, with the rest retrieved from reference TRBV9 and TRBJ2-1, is DSGVTQTPKHLITATGQRVTLRCSPRSGDLSVYWYQQSLDQGLQFLIQYYNGEERAKGNILERFSAQQFPDLHSELNLSSLELGDSALYFCASSVEAGGPSSYNEQFFGPGTRLTVL.

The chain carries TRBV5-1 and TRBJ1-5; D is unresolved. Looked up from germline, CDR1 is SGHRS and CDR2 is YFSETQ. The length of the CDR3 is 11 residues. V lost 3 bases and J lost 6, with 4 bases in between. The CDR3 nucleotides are TGCGCCAGCAGCTCCCGTCAGCCCCAGCATTTT. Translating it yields CASSSRQPQHF.

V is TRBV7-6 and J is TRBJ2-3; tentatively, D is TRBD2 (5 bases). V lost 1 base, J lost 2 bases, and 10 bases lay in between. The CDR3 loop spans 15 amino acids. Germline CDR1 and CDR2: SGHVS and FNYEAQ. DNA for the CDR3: TGTGCCAGCAGCTTAGGATCTAGCCTCACAGATACGCAGTATTTT. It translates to CASSLGSSLTDTQYF. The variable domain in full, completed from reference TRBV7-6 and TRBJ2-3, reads GAGVSQSPRYKVTKRGQDVALRCDPISGHVSLYWYRQALGQGPEFLTYFNYEAQQDKSGLPNDRFSAERPEGSISTLTIQRTEQRDSAMYRCASSLGSSLTDTQYFGPGTRLTVL.

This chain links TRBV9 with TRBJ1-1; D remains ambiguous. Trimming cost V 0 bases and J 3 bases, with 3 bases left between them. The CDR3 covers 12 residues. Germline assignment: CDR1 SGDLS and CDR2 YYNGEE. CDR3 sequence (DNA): TGTGCCAGCAGCGTAGTAGACACTGAAGCTTTCTTT. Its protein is CASSVVDTEAFF.

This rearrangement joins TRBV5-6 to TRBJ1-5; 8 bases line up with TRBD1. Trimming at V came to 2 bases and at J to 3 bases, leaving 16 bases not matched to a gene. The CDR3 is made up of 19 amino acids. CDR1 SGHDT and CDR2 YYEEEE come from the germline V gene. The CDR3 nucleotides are TGTGCCAGCAGCTTCTTACGTTTGGAGGACAGGGCGGACAATCAGCCCCAGCATTTT. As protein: CASSFLRLEDRADNQPQHF.

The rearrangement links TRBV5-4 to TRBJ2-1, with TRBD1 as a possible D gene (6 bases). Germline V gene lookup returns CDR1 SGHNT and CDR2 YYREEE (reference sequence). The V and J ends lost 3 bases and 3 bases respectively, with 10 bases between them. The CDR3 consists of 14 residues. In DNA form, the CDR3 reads TGTGCCAGCAGCTCGGACAGAAACTACAATGAGCAGTTCTTC. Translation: CASSSDRNYNEQFF.

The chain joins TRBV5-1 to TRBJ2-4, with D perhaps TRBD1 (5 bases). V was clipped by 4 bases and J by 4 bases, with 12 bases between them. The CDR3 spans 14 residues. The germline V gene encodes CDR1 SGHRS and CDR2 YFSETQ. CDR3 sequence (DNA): TGCGCCAGCAGCCGCGGTCAGGGAAAAAACATTCAGTACTTC. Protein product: CASSRGQGKNIQYF.